This T cell receptor (beta chain) emerged from a study of shared clonotypes between healthy human individuals. Germline assignment: CDR1 SGHTA and CDR2 FQGNSA. The CDR3 totals 15 residues. After removal of 3 bases from V and 10 bases from J, the junction contained 6 bases not matched to a gene. Several immunoSEQ plates received, in even portions, the genomic DNA of each subset. Method: immunoSEQ multiplex PCR; TCRdb's copy keeps in-frame clones and lacks some. Found here are roughly 500,000 clones, almost 80% of them singletons; the top ten hold around 12%. This sequence originates from a woman aged 40 to 55 in good health. Some clones in this sample may be carry-over from other donors' samples. Sequenced sample: PBMCs. The chain links TRBV7-2 to TRBJ2-1; 13 bases agree with TRBD2. The DNA of the CDR3 is TGTGCCAGCAGCTTTACGACTAGCGGGAGGCTGGAGCAGTTCTTC. Translation: CASSFTTSGRLEQFF.